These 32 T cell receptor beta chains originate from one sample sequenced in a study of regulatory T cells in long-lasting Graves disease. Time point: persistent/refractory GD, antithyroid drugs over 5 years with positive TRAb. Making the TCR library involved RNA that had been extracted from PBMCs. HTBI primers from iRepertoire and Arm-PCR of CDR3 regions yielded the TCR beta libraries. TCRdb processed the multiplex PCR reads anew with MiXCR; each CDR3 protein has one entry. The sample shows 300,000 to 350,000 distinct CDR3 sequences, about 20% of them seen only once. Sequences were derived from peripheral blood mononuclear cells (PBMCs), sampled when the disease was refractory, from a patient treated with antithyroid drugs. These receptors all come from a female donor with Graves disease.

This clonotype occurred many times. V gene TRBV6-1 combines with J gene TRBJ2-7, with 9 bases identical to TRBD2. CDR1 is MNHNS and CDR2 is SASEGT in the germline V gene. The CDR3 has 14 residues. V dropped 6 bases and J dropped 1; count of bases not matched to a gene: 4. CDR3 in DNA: TGTGCCAGCAGCCCAGGACTAGCGTCCTACGAGCAGTACTTC. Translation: CASSPGLASYEQYF.

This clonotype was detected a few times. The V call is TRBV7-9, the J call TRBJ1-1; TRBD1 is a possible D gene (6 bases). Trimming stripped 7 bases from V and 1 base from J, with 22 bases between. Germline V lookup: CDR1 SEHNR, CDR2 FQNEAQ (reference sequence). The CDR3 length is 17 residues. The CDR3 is CASTFLPVGTTNTEAFF. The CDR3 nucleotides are TGTGCCAGCACCTTCCTCCCGGTCGGGACAACGAACACTGAAGCTTTCTTT.

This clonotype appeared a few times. DNA of the CDR3: TGCGCCAGCAGCTTCGGGACCCGCTACGAGCAGTACTTC. Amino acids: CASSFGTRYEQYF. V usage is TRBV5-1 and J usage is TRBJ2-7; either TRBD1 or TRBD2 may fit D (5 bases each). Germline assignment: CDR1 SGHRS and CDR2 YFSETQ. Between the trimmed V and J ends, which lost 2 bases and 3 bases, there was a span of 9 bases. This CDR3 is built from 13 residues. The full variable domain, with the rest looked up from reference TRBV5-1 and TRBJ2-7, is KAGVTQTPRYLIKTRGQQVTLSCSPISGHRSVSWYQQTPGQGLQFLFEYFSETQRNKGNFPGRFSGRQFSNSRSEMNVSTLELGDSALYLCASSFGTRYEQYFGPGTRLTVT.

CDR3 residues: CASSYWGEAGELFF. The DNA for the CDR3 is TGTGCCAGCAGTTACTGGGGGGAGGCCGGGGAGCTGTTTTTT. V is TRBV6-5 and J is TRBJ2-2; D might be TRBD2 (6 bases). CDR3 length: 14 residues. Germline CDR1 MNHEY, CDR2 SVGAGI. The V end lost 1 base, the J end lost 6 bases, and 9 bases lay between the germline ends.

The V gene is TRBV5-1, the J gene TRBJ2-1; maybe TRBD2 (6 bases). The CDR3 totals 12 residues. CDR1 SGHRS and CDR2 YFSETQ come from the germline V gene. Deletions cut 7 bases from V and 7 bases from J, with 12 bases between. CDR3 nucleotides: TGCGCCAGCGGGGACTCGCTGAATGAGCAGTTCTTC. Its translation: CASGDSLNEQFF.

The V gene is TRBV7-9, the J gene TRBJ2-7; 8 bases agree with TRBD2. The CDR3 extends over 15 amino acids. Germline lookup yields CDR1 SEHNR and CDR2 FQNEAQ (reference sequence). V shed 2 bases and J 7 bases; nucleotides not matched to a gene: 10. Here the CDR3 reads CASSLQTAGVGEQYF. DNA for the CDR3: TGTGCCAGCAGCTTACAGACAGCGGGGGTTGGGGAGCAGTACTTC. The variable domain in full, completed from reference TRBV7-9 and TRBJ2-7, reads DTGVSQNPRHKITKRGQNVTFRCDPISEHNRLYWYRQTLGQGPEFLTYFQNEAQLEKSRLLSDRFSAERPKGSFSTLEIQRTEQGDSAMYLCASSLQTAGVGEQYFGPGTRLTVT.

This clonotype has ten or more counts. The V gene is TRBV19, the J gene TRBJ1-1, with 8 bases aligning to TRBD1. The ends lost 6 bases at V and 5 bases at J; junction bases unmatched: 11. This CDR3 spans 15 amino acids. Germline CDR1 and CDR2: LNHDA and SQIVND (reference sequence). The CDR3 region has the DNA TGTGCCAGTAGCCTCGGACAGGGAGTAAGGACTGAAGCTTTCTTT. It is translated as CASSLGQGVRTEAFF. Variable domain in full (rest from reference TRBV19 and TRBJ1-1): DGGITQSPKYLFRKEGQNVTLSCEQNLNHDAMYWYRQDPGQGLRLIYYSQIVNDFQKGDIAEGYSVSREKKESFPLTVTSAQKNPTAFYLCASSLGQGVRTEAFFGQGTRLTVV.

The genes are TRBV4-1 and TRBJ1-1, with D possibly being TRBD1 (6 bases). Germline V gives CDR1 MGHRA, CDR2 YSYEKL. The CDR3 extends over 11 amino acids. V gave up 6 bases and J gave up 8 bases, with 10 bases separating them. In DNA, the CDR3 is TGCGCCAGCAGAGCACAGGGAGAAGCTTTCTTT. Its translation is CASRAQGEAFF.

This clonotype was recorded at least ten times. CDR3 coding DNA: TGTGCCAGCAGTTTATCCACCGGGACACCCGGAAACACCATATATTTT. Its protein is CASSLSTGTPGNTIYF. The chain recombines TRBV12-3 or TRBV12-4 with TRBJ1-3, with D possibly being TRBD1 (6 bases). The CDR3 covers 16 residues. With 2 bases removed from V and 4 bases from J, the gap between germline ends came to 15 bases.

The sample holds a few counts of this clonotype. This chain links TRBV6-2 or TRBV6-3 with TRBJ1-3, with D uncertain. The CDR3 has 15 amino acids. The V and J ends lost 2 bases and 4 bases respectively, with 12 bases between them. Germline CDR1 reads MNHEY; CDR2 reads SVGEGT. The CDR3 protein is CASSYRRAGGNTIYF. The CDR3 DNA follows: TGTGCCAGCAGTTACCGAAGGGCGGGAGGAAACACCATATATTTT.

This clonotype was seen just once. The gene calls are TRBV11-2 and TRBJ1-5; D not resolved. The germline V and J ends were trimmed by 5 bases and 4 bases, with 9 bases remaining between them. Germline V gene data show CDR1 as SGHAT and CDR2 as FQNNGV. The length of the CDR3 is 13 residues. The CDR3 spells CASSQTPNQPQHF. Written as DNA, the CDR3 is TGTGCCAGCAGCCAAACCCCTAATCAGCCCCAGCATTTT.

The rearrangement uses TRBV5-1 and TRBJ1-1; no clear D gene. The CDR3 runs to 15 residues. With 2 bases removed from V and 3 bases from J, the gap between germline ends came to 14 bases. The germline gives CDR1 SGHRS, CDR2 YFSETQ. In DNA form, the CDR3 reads TGCGCCAGCAGCTTCGCCCTCACTAGGGACACTGAAGCTTTCTTT. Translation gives CASSFALTRDTEAFF.

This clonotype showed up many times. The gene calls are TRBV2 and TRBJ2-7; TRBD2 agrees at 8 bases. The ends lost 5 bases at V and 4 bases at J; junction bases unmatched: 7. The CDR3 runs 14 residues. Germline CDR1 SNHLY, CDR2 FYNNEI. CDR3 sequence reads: CASSPRGGLYEQYF. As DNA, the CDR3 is TGTGCCAGCAGTCCTCGGGGGGGACTATACGAGCAGTACTTC.

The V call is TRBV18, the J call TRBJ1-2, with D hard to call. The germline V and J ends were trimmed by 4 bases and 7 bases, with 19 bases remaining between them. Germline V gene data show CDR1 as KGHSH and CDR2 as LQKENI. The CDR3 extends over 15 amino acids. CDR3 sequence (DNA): TGTGCCAGCTCACTCAATCCCGCGGCTTCCGGTGGCTACACCTTC. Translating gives CASSLNPAASGGYTF.

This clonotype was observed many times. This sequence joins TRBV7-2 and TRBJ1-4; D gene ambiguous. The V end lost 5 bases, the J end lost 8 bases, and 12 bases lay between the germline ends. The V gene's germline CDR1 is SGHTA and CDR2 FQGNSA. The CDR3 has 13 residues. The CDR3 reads CASSPTKGEKLFF. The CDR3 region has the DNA TGTGCCAGCAGCCCTACGAAGGGCGAAAAACTGTTTTTT.

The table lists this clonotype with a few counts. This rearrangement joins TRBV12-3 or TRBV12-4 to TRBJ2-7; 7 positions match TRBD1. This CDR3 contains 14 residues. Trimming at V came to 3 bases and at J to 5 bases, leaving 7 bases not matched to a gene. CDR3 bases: TGTGCCAGCAGTTTCCGACAGGGTAGGAACGAGCAGTACTTC. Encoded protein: CASSFRQGRNEQYF.

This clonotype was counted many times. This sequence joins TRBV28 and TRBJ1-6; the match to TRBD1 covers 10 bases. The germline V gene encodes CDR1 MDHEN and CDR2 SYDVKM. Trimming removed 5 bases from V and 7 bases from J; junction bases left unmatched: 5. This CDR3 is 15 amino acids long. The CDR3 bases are TGTGCCAGCAGTGGGGGACAGGGGAAAAATTCACCCCTCCACTTT. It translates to CASSGGQGKNSPLHF.

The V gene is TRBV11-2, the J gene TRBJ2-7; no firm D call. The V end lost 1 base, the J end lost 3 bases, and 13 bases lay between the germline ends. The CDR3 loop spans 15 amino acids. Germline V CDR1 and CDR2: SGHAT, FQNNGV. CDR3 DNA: TGTGCCAGCAGCTTAGTTCCCAGAATGGGCTACGAGCAGTACTTC. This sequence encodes CASSLVPRMGYEQYF.

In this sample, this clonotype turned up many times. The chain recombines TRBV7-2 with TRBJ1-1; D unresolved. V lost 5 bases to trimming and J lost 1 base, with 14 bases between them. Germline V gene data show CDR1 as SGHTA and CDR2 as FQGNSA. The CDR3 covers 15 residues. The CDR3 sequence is CASSLRNTGNTEAFF. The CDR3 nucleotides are TGTGCCAGCAGCCTCCGAAACACGGGGAACACTGAAGCTTTCTTT.

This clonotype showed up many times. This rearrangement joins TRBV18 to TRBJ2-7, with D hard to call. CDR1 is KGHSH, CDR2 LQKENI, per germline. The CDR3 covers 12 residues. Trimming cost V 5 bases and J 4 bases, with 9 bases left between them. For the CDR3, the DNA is TGTGCCAGCTCAGTCGACCGGTACGAGCAGTACTTC. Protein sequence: CASSVDRYEQYF.

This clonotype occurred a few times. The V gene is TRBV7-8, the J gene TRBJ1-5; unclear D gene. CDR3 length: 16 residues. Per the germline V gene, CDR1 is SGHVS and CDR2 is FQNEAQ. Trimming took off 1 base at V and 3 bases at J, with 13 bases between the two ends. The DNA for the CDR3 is TGTGCCAGCAGCTTAGAGGCAGGTAATTTCAATCAGCCCCAGCATTTT. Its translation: CASSLEAGNFNQPQHF. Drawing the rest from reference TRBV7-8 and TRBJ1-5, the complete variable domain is GAGVSQSPRYKVAKRGQDVALRCDPISGHVSLFWYQQALGQGPEFLTYFQNEAQLDKSGLPSDRFFAERPEGSVSTLKIQRTQQEDSAVYLCASSLEAGNFNQPQHFGDGTRLSIL.

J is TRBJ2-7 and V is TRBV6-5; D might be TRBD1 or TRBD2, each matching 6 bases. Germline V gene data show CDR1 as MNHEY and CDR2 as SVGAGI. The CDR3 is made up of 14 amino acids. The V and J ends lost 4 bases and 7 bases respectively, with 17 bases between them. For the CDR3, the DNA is TGTGCCAGCAGTTGCGGGACAAGGTTTCAGGAGCAGTACTTC. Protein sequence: CASSCGTRFQEQYF.

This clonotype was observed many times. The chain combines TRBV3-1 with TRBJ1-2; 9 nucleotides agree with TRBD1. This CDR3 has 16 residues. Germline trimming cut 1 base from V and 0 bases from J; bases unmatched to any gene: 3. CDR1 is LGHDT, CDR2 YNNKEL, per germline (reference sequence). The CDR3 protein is CASSQVRDRANYGYTF. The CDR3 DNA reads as TGTGCCAGCAGCCAAGTAAGGGACAGGGCTAACTATGGCTACACCTTC.

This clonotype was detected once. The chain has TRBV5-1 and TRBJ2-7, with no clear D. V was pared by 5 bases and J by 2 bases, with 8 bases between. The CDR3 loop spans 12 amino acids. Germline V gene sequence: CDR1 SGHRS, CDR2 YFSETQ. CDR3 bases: TGCGCCAGCAGGGATGTGCCCTACGAGCAGTACTTC. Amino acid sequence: CASRDVPYEQYF. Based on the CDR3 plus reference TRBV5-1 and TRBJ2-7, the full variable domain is KAGVTQTPRYLIKTRGQQVTLSCSPISGHRSVSWYQQTPGQGLQFLFEYFSETQRNKGNFPGRFSGRQFSNSRSEMNVSTLELGDSALYLCASRDVPYEQYFGPGTRLTVT.

The CDR3 is CASSLLTGSTNSPLHF. CDR3 nucleotide sequence: TGTGCCAGCAGCTTATTGACAGGATCTACTAATTCACCCCTCCACTTT. The V and J genes are TRBV7-6 and TRBJ1-6, with D possibly matching TRBD1 (6 bases). The CDR3 runs to 16 residues. Germline V lookup: CDR1 SGHVS, CDR2 FNYEAQ. V was clipped by 2 bases and J by 6 bases, with 14 bases between them.

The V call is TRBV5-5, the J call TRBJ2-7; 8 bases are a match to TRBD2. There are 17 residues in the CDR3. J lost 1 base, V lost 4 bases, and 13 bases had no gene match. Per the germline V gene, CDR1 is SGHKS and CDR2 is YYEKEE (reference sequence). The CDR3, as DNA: TGTGCCAGCAGCGGGGGTGTCACGGGGGGGGTTTCCTACGAGCAGTACTTC. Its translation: CASSGGVTGGVSYEQYF.

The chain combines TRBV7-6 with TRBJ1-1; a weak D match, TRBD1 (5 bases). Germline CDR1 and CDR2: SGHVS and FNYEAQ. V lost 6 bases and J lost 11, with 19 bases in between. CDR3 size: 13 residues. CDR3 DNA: TGTGCCAGCAGTGAAGGGGTCGGGATGAGGGCTTTCTTT. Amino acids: CASSEGVGMRAFF.

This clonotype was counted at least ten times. The CDR3 DNA reads TGTGCCAGCTCACCACCCCTCGGGCTTTATGGCTACACCTTC. Amino acid sequence: CASSPPLGLYGYTF. The chain uses TRBV18 and TRBJ1-2; D gene ambiguous. V was clipped by 0 bases and J by 5 bases, with 10 bases between them. Germline CDR1 and CDR2: KGHSH and LQKENI. There are 14 residues in the CDR3.

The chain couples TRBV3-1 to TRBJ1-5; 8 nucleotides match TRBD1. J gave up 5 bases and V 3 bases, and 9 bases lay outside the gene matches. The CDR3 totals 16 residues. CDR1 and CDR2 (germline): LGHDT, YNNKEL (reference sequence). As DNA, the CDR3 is TGTGCCAGCAGCCACCAGTCGGGCAGGGGGCATCAGCCCCAGCATTTT. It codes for CASSHQSGRGHQPQHF.

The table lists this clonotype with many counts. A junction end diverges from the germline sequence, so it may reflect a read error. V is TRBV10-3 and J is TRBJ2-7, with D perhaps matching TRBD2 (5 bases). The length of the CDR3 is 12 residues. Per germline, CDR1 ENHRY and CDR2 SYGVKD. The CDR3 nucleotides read TGTGCCATCAGTGGCGTTGCGCCCGGGAAGCACTTC. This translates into CAISGVAPGKHF.

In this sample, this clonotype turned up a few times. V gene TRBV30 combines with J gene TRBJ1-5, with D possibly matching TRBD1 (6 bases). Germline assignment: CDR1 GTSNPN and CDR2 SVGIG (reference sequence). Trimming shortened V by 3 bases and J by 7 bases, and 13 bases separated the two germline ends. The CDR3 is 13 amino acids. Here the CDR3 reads CAWSRGRGQPQHF. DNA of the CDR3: TGTGCCTGGAGCAGGGGACGGGGCCAGCCCCAGCATTTT.

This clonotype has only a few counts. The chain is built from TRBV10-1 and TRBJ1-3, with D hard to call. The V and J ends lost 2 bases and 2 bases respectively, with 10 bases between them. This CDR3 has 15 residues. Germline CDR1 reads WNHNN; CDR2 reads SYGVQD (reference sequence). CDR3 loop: CASSELAAAGNTIYF. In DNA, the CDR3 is TGCGCCAGCAGTGAGCTCGCGGCGGCTGGAAACACCATATATTTT.